This entry lists 27 T cell receptor beta chains sequenced from one sample in a study of beta chain features in type 1 diabetes. Their antigens remain unidentified. The entirety of the isolated RNA underwent reverse transcription, so expressed TCRB transcripts were sequenced. Assay: immunoSEQ multiplex PCR; the TCRdb copy retains only in-frame clones and omits some. The sample includes around 650,000 clones, around 11% of them seen just once. Broader study findings: Among patients with Type 1 diabetes, TCRB CDR3s were moderately but significantly shorter in every one of the four CD4+ subsets.

Sequenced material: naive CD4+ T cells from blood. The receptors come from a man aged 30 to 39 with type 1 diabetes.

This rearrangement joins TRBV7-9 to TRBJ1-6; D is perhaps TRBD1 (6 bases). CDR3 size: 16 residues. V lost 5 bases, J lost 5 bases, and 16 bases lay in between. Germline CDR1 reads SEHNR; CDR2 reads FQNEAQ (reference sequence). This chain's CDR3 is CASSPGIDRNNSPLHF. As DNA, the CDR3 is TGTGCCAGCAGCCCGGGAATTGACAGGAATAATTCACCCCTCCACTTT.

This clone occurred a few times. CDR3 protein: CAWNRGNTGELFF. DNA of the CDR3: TGTGCCTGGAACAGGGGGAACACCGGGGAGCTGTTTTTT. The chain uses TRBV30 and TRBJ2-2; 7 nucleotides agree with TRBD1. Germline trimming cut 4 bases from V and 1 base from J; bases unmatched to any gene: 0. The CDR3 sequence is 13 residues long. Germline-derived CDR1 and CDR2 are GTSNPN and SVGIG (reference sequence). Based on the CDR3 plus reference TRBV30 and TRBJ2-2, the full variable domain is SQTIHQWPATLVQPVGSPLSLECTVEGTSNPNLYWYRQAAGRGLQLLFYSVGIGQISSEVPQNLSASRPQDRQFILSSKKLLLSDSGFYLCAWNRGNTGELFFGEGSRLTVL.

This clone was detected a few times. The J gene is TRBJ2-5, the V gene TRBV9, with D perhaps matching TRBD2 (5 bases). The CDR3 is made up of 11 amino acids. Germline CDR1 SGDLS, CDR2 YYNGEE. V was pared by 4 bases and J by 5 bases, with 6 bases between. The CDR3: CASSRGETQYF. CDR3 DNA: TGTGCCAGCAGCCGGGGTGAGACCCAGTACTTC.

A few counts support this clone. CDR3 nucleotide sequence: TGTGCCAGCAGTCCCTCGAGGGAGAGCTCGAGCAATCAGCCCCAGCATTTT. Encoded protein: CASSPSRESSSNQPQHF. The rearrangement joins TRBV28 to TRBJ1-5, with no clear D. Per germline, CDR1 MDHEN and CDR2 SYDVKM. Trimming removed 5 bases from V and 1 base from J, with 18 bases in between. The CDR3 is made up of 17 amino acids.

The chain employs TRBV7-2 and TRBJ2-2; TRBD2 aligns across 9 bases. Germline assignment: CDR1 SGHTA and CDR2 FQGNSA. The V and J ends lost 6 bases and 7 bases, in that order; junction bases with no gene match: 6. The CDR3 is made up of 14 amino acids. CDR3 nucleotides: TGTGCCAGCAGACCTAGCGGGGCTGGCGGGGAGCTGTTTTTT. It encodes CASRPSGAGGELFF. Full variable domain (rest looked up from reference TRBV7-2 and TRBJ2-2): GAGVSQSPSNKVTEKGKDVELRCDPISGHTALYWYRQSLGQGLEFLIYFQGNSAPDKSGLPSDRFSAERTGGSVSTLTIQRTQQEDSAVYLCASRPSGAGGELFFGEGSRLTVL.

The chain recombines TRBV9 with TRBJ2-2, with 11 bases identical to TRBD2. The germline gives CDR1 SGDLS, CDR2 YYNGEE. Germline trimming cut 0 bases from V and 2 bases from J; bases unmatched to any gene: 3. The CDR3 is 17 residues long. CDR3 loop: CASSVGGTSGNTGELFF. The CDR3 bases are TGTGCCAGCAGCGTAGGGGGGACTAGCGGCAACACCGGGGAGCTGTTTTTT.

This clone has a handful of counts. The chain couples TRBV5-4 to TRBJ2-1; a possible D gene is TRBD2 (6 bases). This CDR3 contains 17 residues. V lost 1 base, J lost 4 bases, and 18 bases lay in between. Per germline, CDR1 SGHNT and CDR2 YYREEE (reference sequence). The CDR3 region is CASSLFSGALLYNEQFF. The CDR3 DNA is TGTGCCAGCAGCTTGTTTTCGGGAGCCCTCCTGTACAATGAGCAGTTCTTC.

The CDR3 DNA reads TGTGCCAGCTCACCTCAGGGGGAGAGCTCCTACGAGCAGTACTTC. It encodes CASSPQGESSYEQYF. The chain carries TRBV18 and TRBJ2-7; 7 positions match TRBD1. The CDR3 consists of 15 residues. V was pared by 3 bases and J by 0 bases, with 5 bases of the junction left unmatched. Per germline, CDR1 KGHSH and CDR2 LQKENI.

There are a few counts of this clone. V usage is TRBV4-2 and J usage is TRBJ1-1; D is ambiguous. The V end was cut by 4 bases, the J end by 3 bases, with 15 bases between. This CDR3 region has 15 residues. Germline CDR1 and CDR2: LGHNA and YNFKEQ. CDR3 DNA sequence: TGTGCCAGCAGCCTCGTGGTGGGGTTGGACACTGAAGCTTTCTTT. Residues: CASSLVVGLDTEAFF.

This clone was seen a few times. CDR3 coding DNA: TGTGCCAGCAGGACAACTAGCGGCTACGAGCAGTACTTC. The encoded protein is CASRTTSGYEQYF. The chain joins TRBV11-2 to TRBJ2-7; TRBD2 agrees at 8 bases. The CDR3 has 13 residues. Trimming cost V 6 bases and J 3 bases; bases outside gene matches: 4. Germline CDR1 SGHAT, CDR2 FQNNGV.

The chain joins TRBV30 to TRBJ1-2; D is ambiguous. Germline CDR1 reads GTSNPN; CDR2 reads SVGIG (reference sequence). This CDR3 has 15 amino acids. With 3 bases removed from V and 0 bases from J, the gap between germline ends came to 14 bases. CDR3 amino acids: CAWRAYAAPNYGYTF. In DNA, the CDR3 is TGTGCCTGGAGAGCCTATGCGGCTCCTAACTATGGCTACACCTTC.

The rearrangement joins TRBV18 to TRBJ1-2, with D unresolved. Germline lookup yields CDR1 KGHSH and CDR2 LQKENI. The CDR3 sequence is 15 residues long. The V end lost 3 bases, the J end lost 0 bases, and 11 bases lay between the germline ends. The CDR3 nucleotides read TGTGCCAGCTCACCTGGGTCAGACCCTAACTATGGCTACACCTTC. It yields the protein CASSPGSDPNYGYTF.

This chain joins TRBV5-1 and TRBJ2-1; D might be TRBD2 (5 bases). Trimming removed 0 bases at V and 15 bases at J, with 19 bases between. This CDR3 region has 14 residues. In germline, CDR1 is SGHRS, CDR2 YFSETQ. This CDR3 reads CASSLAFLRGSGFF. In DNA form, the CDR3 reads TGCGCCAGCAGCTTGGCCTTTTTGAGAGGCAGCGGGTTCTTC.

The sample holds a few counts of this clone. The rearrangement links TRBV6-6 to TRBJ1-2; D ambiguous. The V gene lost 5 bases and the J gene lost 0 bases, with 4 bases spanning the gap. The CDR3 totals 12 residues. Looked up from germline, CDR1 is MNHNY and CDR2 is SVGAGI (reference sequence). The CDR3, as DNA: TGTGCCAGCAGTCAAGCTAACTATGGCTACACCTTC. It specifies CASSQANYGYTF.

This clone was counted between two and nine times. The chain combines TRBV9 with TRBJ2-3; D may match TRBD1 or TRBD2 (5 bases each). The CDR3 contains 16 residues. CDR1 is SGDLS and CDR2 is YYNGEE in the germline V gene. V dropped 0 bases and J dropped 2 bases, with 13 bases sitting between them. DNA for the CDR3: TGTGCCAGCAGCGTAGGGATAGGGGAGTCCACAGATACGCAGTATTTT. Its translation: CASSVGIGESTDTQYF.

This chain connects TRBV28 to TRBJ1-3, with TRBD1 matching over 10 bases. Germline loops: CDR1 MDHEN, CDR2 SYDVKM. Trimming removed 2 bases from V and 4 bases from J; junction bases left unmatched: 5. The CDR3 is 16 amino acids. The CDR3: CASSLMDRGNGNTIYF. The CDR3, as DNA: TGTGCCAGCAGTTTAATGGACAGGGGGAACGGAAACACCATATATTTT.

This clone was detected a few times. The V and J genes are TRBV5-4 and TRBJ2-1; TRBD2 agrees at 12 bases. With 0 bases clipped from V and 7 bases from J, the junction kept 5 bases outside the gene matches. The CDR3 is 16 amino acids. Looked up from germline, CDR1 is SGHNT and CDR2 is YYREEE (reference sequence). CDR3 in DNA: TGTGCCAGCAGCTTGGCTACTAGCGGGGGGCGTAATGAGCAGTTCTTC. It is translated as CASSLATSGGRNEQFF.

Here the CDR3 reads CASSLIRGSSPLHF. The CDR3 DNA reads TGTGCCAGCAGCTTAATCAGGGGCAGTTCACCCCTCCACTTT. This chain links TRBV11-2 with TRBJ1-6; D may be TRBD1 (6 bases). Deletions cut 2 bases from V and 9 bases from J, with 11 bases between. This CDR3 has 14 amino acids. Per germline, CDR1 SGHAT and CDR2 FQNNGV. Variable domain in full (rest from reference TRBV11-2 and TRBJ1-6): EAGVAQSPRYKIIEKRQSVAFWCNPISGHATLYWYQQILGQGPKLLIQFQNNGVVDDSQLPKDRFSAERLKGVDSTLKIQPAKLEDSAVYLCASSLIRGSSPLHFGNGTRLTVT.

The V gene is TRBV7-9, the J gene TRBJ2-1; D not certain. CDR1 is SEHNR and CDR2 is FQNEAQ in the germline V gene (reference sequence). The CDR3 totals 11 residues. V lost 5 bases and J 6 bases, leaving 5 bases between the germline ends. The CDR3 DNA sequence: TGTGCCAGCAGCCCCGTCAATGAGCAGTTCTTC. It is translated as CASSPVNEQFF.

The genes are TRBV21-1 and TRBJ2-1. TRBV21-1 is termed a pseudogene. The length of the CDR3 is 16 residues. The CDR3: CASSKERTCSYNEQFF. In DNA, the CDR3 is TGTGCCAGCAGCAAAGAAAGGACCTGCTCCTACAATGAGCAGTTCTTC.

This chain links TRBV7-8 with TRBJ1-1; TRBD1 is a possible D gene (5 bases). Trimming stripped 5 bases from V and 4 bases from J, with 14 bases between. This CDR3 is 14 amino acids long. The germline CDR1 and CDR2 sequences are SGHVS and FQNEAQ. As DNA, the CDR3 is TGTGCCAGCAGCCATTCAGGGTCCGGCACTGAAGCTTTCTTT. It encodes CASSHSGSGTEAFF.

This clone was counted a few times. The J gene is TRBJ1-2, the V gene TRBV9; D may be TRBD1 (5 bases). Germline CDR1 SGDLS, CDR2 YYNGEE. V lost 4 bases and J lost 8, with 36 bases in between. The CDR3 spans 20 residues. This CDR3 reads CASSSGSKDTTQGKLWGYTF. DNA of the CDR3: TGTGCCAGCAGCTCGGGGAGCAAGGATACGACCCAGGGAAAACTGTGGGGCTACACCTTC.

This chain uses TRBV30 with TRBJ1-2; D is unclear. Germline V lookup: CDR1 GTSNPN, CDR2 SVGIG (reference sequence). This CDR3 comprises 12 residues. The V gene lost 4 bases and the J gene lost 4 bases, with 10 bases spanning the gap. The CDR3 reads CAWNAGSYGYTF. For the CDR3, the DNA is TGTGCCTGGAATGCAGGTAGCTATGGCTACACCTTC.

V and J are TRBV9 and TRBJ1-3; D is uncertain. The V end lost 7 bases, the J end lost 6 bases, and 17 bases lay between the germline ends. The CDR3 sequence is 14 residues long. Per the germline V gene, CDR1 is SGDLS and CDR2 is YYNGEE. CDR3 sequence (DNA): TGTGCCAGCGGAGAAGAGGCGCTCGCAAACACCATATATTTT. Translating gives CASGEEALANTIYF.

This clone was seen a handful of times. The rearrangement joins TRBV7-9 to TRBJ2-7; perhaps TRBD2 as D (6 bases). This CDR3 has 16 residues. V gave up 0 bases and J gave up 5 bases, with 17 bases separating them. Per germline, CDR1 SEHNR and CDR2 FQNEAQ (reference sequence). The CDR3 is CASSLALPGRIHEQYF. CDR3 sequence (DNA): TGTGCCAGCAGCTTAGCCCTGCCAGGGAGGATCCACGAGCAGTACTTC.

The sample holds a few counts of this clone. V is TRBV9 and J is TRBJ1-4, with TRBD1 identical over 11 bases. This CDR3 has 16 residues. The V gene end was trimmed by 4 bases and the J gene end by 8 bases; junction bases not matched to a gene: 10. Germline V CDR1 and CDR2: SGDLS, YYNGEE. The CDR3 spells CASSSVGGTGGEKLFF. CDR3 DNA sequence: TGTGCCAGCAGCTCTGTGGGTGGGACAGGGGGAGAAAAACTGTTTTTT. Variable domain in full (rest from reference TRBV9 and TRBJ1-4): DSGVTQTPKHLITATGQRVTLRCSPRSGDLSVYWYQQSLDQGLQFLIQYYNGEERAKGNILERFSAQQFPDLHSELNLSSLELGDSALYFCASSSVGGTGGEKLFFGSGTQLSVL.

This chain connects TRBV6-5 to TRBJ1-2, with D possibly TRBD1 on 6 matching bases. V dropped 0 bases and J dropped 4 bases, with 9 bases sitting between them. Germline V gene sequence: CDR1 MNHEY, CDR2 SVGAGI. The CDR3 spans 14 residues. This CDR3 is CASSYSGRGYGYTF. The DNA for the CDR3 is TGTGCCAGCAGTTACTCGGGCAGGGGCTATGGCTACACCTTC.